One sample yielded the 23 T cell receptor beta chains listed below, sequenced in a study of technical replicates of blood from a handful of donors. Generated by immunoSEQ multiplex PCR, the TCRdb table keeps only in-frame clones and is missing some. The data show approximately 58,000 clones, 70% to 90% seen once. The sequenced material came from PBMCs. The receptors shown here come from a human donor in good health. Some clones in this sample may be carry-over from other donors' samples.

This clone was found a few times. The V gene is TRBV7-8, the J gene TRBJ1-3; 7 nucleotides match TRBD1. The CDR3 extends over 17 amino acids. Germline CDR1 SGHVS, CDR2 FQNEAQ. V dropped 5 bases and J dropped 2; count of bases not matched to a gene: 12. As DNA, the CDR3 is TGTGCCAGCAGCCCCCGAGACAGGGCTCTAGCTGGAAACACCATATATTTT. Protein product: CASSPRDRALAGNTIYF.

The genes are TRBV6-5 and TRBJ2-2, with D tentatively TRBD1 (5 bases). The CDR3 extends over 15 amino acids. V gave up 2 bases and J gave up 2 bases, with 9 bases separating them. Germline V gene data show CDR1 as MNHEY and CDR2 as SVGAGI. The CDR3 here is CASSYGARNTGELFF. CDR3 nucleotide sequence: TGTGCCAGCAGTTACGGGGCACGCAACACCGGGGAGCTGTTTTTT.

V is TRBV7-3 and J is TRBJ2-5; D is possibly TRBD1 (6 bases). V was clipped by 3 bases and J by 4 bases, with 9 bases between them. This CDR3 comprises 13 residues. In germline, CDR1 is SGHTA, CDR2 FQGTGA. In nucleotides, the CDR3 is TGTGCCAGCAGCTTGGACAGTCTAGAGACCCAGTACTTC. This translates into CASSLDSLETQYF.

Here the CDR3 DNA reads TGTGCCAGCAGCCCCCATAACCCGAGGGGGGGGACCGGGGAGCTGTTTTTT. As protein: CASSPHNPRGGTGELFF. The chain uses TRBV7-3 and TRBJ2-2; weak D call: TRBD2 (7 bases). The germline V gene has CDR1 SGHTA and CDR2 FQGTGA. The length of the CDR3 is 17 residues. Trimming stripped 5 bases from V and 5 bases from J, with 21 bases between. Supplemented by reference TRBV7-3 and TRBJ2-2, the full variable domain reads GAGVSQTPSNKVTEKGKYVELRCDPISGHTALYWYRQSLGQGPEFLIYFQGTGAADDSGLPNDRFFAVRPEGSVSTLKIQRTERGDSAVYLCASSPHNPRGGTGELFFGEGSRLTVL.

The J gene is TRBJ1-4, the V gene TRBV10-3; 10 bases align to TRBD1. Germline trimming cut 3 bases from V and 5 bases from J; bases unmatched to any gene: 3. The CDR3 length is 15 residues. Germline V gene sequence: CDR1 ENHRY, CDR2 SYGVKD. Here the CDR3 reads CAISDPGQGNEKLFF. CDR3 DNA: TGTGCCATCAGTGACCCGGGACAGGGGAATGAAAAACTGTTTTTT.

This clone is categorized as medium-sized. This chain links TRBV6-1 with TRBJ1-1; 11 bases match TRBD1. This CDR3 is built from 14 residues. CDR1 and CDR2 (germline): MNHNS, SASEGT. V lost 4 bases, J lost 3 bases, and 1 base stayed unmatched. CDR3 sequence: CASSGTGGYTEAFF. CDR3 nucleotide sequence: TGTGCCAGCAGTGGGACAGGGGGCTACACTGAAGCTTTCTTT.

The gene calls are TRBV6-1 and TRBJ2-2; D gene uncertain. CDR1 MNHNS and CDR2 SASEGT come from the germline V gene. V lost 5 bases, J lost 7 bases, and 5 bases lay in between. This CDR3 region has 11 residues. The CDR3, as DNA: TGTGCCAGCAGTCGCGTCGGGGAGCTGTTTTTT. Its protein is CASSRVGELFF.

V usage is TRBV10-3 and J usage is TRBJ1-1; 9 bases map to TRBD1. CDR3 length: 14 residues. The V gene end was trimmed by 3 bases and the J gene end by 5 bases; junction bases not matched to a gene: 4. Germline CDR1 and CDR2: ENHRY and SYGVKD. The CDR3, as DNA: TGTGCCATCAGTGAAATGGACAGGGGTACTGAAGCTTTCTTT. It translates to CAISEMDRGTEAFF.

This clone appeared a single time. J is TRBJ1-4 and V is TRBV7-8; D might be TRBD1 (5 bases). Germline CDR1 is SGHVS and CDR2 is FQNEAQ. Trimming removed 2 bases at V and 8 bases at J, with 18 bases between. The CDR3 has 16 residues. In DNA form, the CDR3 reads TGTGCCAGCAGCTTATCTAGGTTTGGGGCCGGGGAAAAACTGTTTTTT. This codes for CASSLSRFGAGEKLFF.

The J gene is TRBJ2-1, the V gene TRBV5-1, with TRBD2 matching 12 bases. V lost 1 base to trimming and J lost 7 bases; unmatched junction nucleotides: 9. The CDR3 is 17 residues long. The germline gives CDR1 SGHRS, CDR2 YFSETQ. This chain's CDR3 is CASSLRGLAGMGNEQFF. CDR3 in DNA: TGCGCCAGCAGCTTGAGAGGACTAGCGGGGATGGGAAATGAGCAGTTCTTC.

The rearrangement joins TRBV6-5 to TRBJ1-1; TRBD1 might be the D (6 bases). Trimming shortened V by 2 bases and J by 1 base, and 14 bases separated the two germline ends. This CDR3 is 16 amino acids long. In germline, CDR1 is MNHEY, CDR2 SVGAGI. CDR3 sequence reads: CASSYTTQGTNTEAFF. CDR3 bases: TGTGCCAGCAGTTACACAACTCAGGGGACGAACACTGAAGCTTTCTTT.

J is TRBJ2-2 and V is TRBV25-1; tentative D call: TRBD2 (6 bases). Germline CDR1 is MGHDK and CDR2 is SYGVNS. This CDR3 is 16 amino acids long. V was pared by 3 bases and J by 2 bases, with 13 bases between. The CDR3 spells CASSDFSGENTGELFF. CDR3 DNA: TGTGCCAGCAGTGACTTTAGCGGAGAAAACACCGGGGAGCTGTTTTTT.

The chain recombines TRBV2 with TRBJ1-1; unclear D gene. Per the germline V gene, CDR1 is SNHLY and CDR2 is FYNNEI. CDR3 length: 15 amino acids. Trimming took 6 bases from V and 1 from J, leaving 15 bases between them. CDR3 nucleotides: TGTGCCAGCAGGGGGAGTTTTCTTTGGAACACTGAAGCTTTCTTT. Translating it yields CASRGSFLWNTEAFF.

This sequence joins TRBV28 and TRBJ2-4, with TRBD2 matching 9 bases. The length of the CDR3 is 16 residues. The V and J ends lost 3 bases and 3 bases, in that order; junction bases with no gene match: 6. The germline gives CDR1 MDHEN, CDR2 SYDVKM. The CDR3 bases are TGTGCCAGCAGTTTCTGGCGGGGGGGCTTCAAAAACATTCAGTACTTC. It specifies CASSFWRGGFKNIQYF.

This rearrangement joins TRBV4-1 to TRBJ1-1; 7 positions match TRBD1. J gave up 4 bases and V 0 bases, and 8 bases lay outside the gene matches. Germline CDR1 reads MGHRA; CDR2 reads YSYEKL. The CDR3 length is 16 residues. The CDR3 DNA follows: TGCGCCAGCAGCCAAGACAAGGGGGCGTTGGCCACTGAAGCTTTCTTT. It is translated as CASSQDKGALATEAFF.

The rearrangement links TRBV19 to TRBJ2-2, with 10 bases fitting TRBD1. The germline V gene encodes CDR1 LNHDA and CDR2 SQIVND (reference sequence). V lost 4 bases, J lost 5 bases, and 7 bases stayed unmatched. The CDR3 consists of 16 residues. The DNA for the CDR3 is TGTGCCAGTAGTACCAGACGGACAGGGGGGACCGGGGAGCTGTTTTTT. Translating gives CASSTRRTGGTGELFF.

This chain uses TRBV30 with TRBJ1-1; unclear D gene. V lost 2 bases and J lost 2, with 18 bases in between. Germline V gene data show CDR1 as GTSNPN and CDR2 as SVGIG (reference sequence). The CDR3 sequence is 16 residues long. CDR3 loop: CAWSRADLGHNTEAFF. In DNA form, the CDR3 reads TGTGCCTGGAGTAGAGCGGACCTAGGCCATAACACTGAAGCTTTCTTT.

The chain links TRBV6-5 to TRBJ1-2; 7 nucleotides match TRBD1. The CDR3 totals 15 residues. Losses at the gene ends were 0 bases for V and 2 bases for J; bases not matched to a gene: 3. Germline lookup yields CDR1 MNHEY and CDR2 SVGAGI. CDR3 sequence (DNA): TGTGCCAGCAGTTACTCCACAGGGGCGAACTATGGCTACACCTTC. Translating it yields CASSYSTGANYGYTF.

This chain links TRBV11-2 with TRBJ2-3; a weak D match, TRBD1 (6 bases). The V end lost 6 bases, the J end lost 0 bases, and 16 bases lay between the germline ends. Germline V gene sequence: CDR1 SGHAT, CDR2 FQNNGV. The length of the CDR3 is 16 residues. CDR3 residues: CASSQAGAASTDTQYF. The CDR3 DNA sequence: TGTGCCAGCAGTCAAGCAGGGGCAGCTAGCACAGATACGCAGTATTTT.

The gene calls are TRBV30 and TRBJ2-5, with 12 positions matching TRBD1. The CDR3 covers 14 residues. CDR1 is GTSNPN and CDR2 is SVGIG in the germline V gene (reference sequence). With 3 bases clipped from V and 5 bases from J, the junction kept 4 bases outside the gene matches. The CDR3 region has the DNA TGTGCCTGGAGGGGACAGGGGGCGCGCGAGACCCAGTACTTC. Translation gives CAWRGQGARETQYF.

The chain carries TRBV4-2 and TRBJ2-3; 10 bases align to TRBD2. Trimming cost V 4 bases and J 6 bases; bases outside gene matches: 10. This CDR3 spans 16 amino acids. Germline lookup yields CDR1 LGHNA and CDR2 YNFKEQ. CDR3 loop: CASSPSPAGGPDTQYF. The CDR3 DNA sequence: TGTGCCAGCAGCCCCTCTCCAGCGGGGGGGCCCGATACGCAGTATTTT.

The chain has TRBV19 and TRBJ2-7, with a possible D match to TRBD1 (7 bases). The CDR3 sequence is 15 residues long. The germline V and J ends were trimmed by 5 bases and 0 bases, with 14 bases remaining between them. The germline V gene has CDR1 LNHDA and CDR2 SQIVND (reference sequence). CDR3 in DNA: TGTGCCAGTAGTCCGCGGGACAGCAGCTCCTACGAGCAGTACTTC. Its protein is CASSPRDSSSYEQYF.

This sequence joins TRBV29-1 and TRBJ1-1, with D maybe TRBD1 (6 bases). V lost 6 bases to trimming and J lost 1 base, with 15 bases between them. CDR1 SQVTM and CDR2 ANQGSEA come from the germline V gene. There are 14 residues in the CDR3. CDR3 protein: CSVQRDTANTEAFF. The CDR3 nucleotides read TGCAGCGTACAGCGGGACACCGCGAACACTGAAGCTTTCTTT. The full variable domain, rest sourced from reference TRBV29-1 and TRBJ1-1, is SAVISQKPSRDICQRGTSLTIQCQVDSQVTMMFWYRQQPGQSLTLIATANQGSEATYESGFVIDKFPISRPNLTFSTLTVSNMSPEDSSIYLCSVQRDTANTEAFFGQGTRLTVV.